This TCR beta chain was sequenced during a study of human T cells and chemical hapten exposure. General study findings and limits: No change in TCRs above 1 in 1000 frequency was produced by DPC sensitization.

Individual cDNA molecules received unique molecular identifiers in the library. The authors' processing: Sequenced samples showed a median of around 100,000 TCRs each, with counts running from around 25,000 to 690,000. TCRdb reprocessed the RACE reads with MiXCR, giving one entry per CDR3 protein. TCRdb's processing, not the study's, gives the V and J calls here. The table lists about 34,000 distinct CDR3 sequences, around 5.9% of them singletons. Per germline, CDR1 LGHNA and CDR2 YNFKEQ. Trimming stripped 0 bases from V and 9 bases from J, with 15 bases between. The CDR3 length is 15 residues. Ten or more counts support this clonotype. What it binds is not known. Documented time point: healthy volunteer bleed at 6 weeks. Whole blood that had not been fractionated was the source of extracted total RNA.

The TCR comes from a human donor in good health. Some clones in this sample may be carry-over from other donors' samples. The chain joins TRBV4-2 to TRBJ2-1; unclear D gene. The specimen sequenced was whole blood. The CDR3 here is CASSQDRGVRGEQFF. In DNA form, the CDR3 reads TGTGCCAGCAGCCAAGATCGTGGGGTACGCGGTGAGCAGTTCTTC.